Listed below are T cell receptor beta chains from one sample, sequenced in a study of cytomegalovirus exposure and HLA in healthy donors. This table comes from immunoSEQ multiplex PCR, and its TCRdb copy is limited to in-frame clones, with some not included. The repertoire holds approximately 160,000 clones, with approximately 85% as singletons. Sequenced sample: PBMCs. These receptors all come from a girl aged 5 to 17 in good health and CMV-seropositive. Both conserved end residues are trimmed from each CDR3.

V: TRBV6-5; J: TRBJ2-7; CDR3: ASSYPTSGAYEQY
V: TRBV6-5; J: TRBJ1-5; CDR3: ASSPGRGGQPQH
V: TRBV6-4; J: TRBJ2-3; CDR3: ASSPGLTDTQY
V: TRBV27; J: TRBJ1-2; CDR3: ASSPGTGSSLYGYT
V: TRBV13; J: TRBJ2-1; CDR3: ASSSLQGSNEQF
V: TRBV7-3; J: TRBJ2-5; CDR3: ASSLSGLAGGYQETQY
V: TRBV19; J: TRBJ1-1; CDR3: ASSMADRDLNTEAF
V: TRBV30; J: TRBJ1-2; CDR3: AWRAGGYGYT
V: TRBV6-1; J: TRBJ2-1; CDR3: ASSLDRSSYNEQF
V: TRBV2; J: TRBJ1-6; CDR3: ASIPGQGANSPLH
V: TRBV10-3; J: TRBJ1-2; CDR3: AISESGQVGRSGGYT
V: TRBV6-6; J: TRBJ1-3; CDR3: ASRALSSGNTIY
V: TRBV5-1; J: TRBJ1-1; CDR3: ASSLSGPDTEAF
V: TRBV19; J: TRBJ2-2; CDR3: ASSHSRGEGTGELF
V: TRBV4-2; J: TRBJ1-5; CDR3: ASSQDRRGNNQPQH
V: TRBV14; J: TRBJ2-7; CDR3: ASSQGLAGGYEQY
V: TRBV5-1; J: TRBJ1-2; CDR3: ASSLEAPGTGVGYT
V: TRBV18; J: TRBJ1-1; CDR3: ASSPRSMNTEAF
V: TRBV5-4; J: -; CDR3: ASSLGQGAYEQY
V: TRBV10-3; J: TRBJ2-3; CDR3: AISEERGQDTQY